The rows below give T cell receptor beta chains drawn from one sample of a study of OX40 agonist ivuxolimab in advanced cancers. Method: immunoSEQ multiplex PCR; TCRdb's copy keeps in-frame clones and lacks some. The sample carries tens of thousands of clones, 91% recorded once. Source: CD4+ or CD8+ T cells sorted from blood, taken in a trial of the OX40 agonist ivuxolimab. All receptors derive from an adult with an advanced solid tumor such as melanoma, head and neck, liver or kidney cancer. The CDR3 runs from the conserved cysteine through the conserved F or W. Fields, in order: D gene, clone size, V gene, J gene, CDR3 DNA, CDR3 protein. A D gene is named only where the DNA matches it firmly. A row's size may be missing; if present it is once, few, many or a size class.

d_gene: NA; abundance: NA; v_gene: TRBV27; j_gene: TRBJ2-4; CDR3nt: TGTGCCAGCAGTGGGTCAGGGGAAGGCAAAAACATTCAGTACTTC; CDR3aa: CASSGSGEGKNIQYF
d_gene: NA; abundance: NA; v_gene: TRBV10-3; j_gene: TRBJ2-1; CDR3nt: TGTGCCATCAGTGTGCGGGATCTTGGCCCCTACAATGAGCAGTTCTTC; CDR3aa: CAISVRDLGPYNEQFF
d_gene: NA; abundance: NA; v_gene: TRBV11-2; j_gene: TRBJ2-3; CDR3nt: TGTGCCAGCAGCTTAGGGTCTTTCCCCTCAGATACGCAGTATTTT; CDR3aa: CASSLGSFPSDTQYF
d_gene: NA; abundance: NA; v_gene: TRBV14; j_gene: TRBJ2-5; CDR3nt: TGTGCCAGCAGCCAAAACAGGGTGGAGACCCAGTACTTC; CDR3aa: CASSQNRVETQYF
d_gene: NA; abundance: NA; v_gene: TRBV27; j_gene: TRBJ2-5; CDR3nt: TGTGCCAGCAGCGAGGTGGGGCAAGAGACCCAGTACTTC; CDR3aa: CASSEVGQETQYF
d_gene: NA; abundance: NA; v_gene: TRBV5-4; j_gene: TRBJ1-3; CDR3nt: TGTGCCAGCAGCTTGGCCAGCGACAGGATAGGAGGAAACACCATATATTTT; CDR3aa: CASSLASDRIGGNTIYF
d_gene: NA; abundance: NA; v_gene: TRBV6-1; j_gene: TRBJ1-4; CDR3nt: TGTGCCAGCGAGGGGGGAGGGGGGATTAATGAAAAACTGTTTTTT; CDR3aa: CASEGGGGINEKLFF
d_gene: NA; abundance: NA; v_gene: TRBV7-9; j_gene: TRBJ2-1; CDR3nt: TGTGCCTCCCTTAAGCCAAGCGGACCTAACAACAATGAGCAGTTCTTC; CDR3aa: CASLKPSGPNNNEQFF
d_gene: TRBD1; abundance: NA; v_gene: TRBV5-1; j_gene: TRBJ1-2; CDR3nt: TGCGCCAGCTCTCCCTCGACAGGGACAGTTTATGGCTACACCTTC; CDR3aa: CASSPSTGTVYGYTF
d_gene: TRBD2; abundance: NA; v_gene: TRBV2; j_gene: TRBJ2-1; CDR3nt: TGTGCCAGCAGTGCCCCCCGACTAGCGGGAGAAGGCTACAATGAGCAGTTCTTC; CDR3aa: CASSAPRLAGEGYNEQFF
d_gene: TRBD2; abundance: NA; v_gene: TRBV9; j_gene: TRBJ2-5; CDR3nt: TGTGCCAGCAGCGTATCCAACGGGAGGGCCGAGGAGACCCAGTACTTC; CDR3aa: CASSVSNGRAEETQYF
d_gene: NA; abundance: NA; v_gene: TRBV7-3; j_gene: TRBJ2-7; CDR3nt: TGTGCCAGCAGCTTAAATCTTGGCTACGAGCAGTACTTC; CDR3aa: CASSLNLGYEQYF
d_gene: NA; abundance: NA; v_gene: TRBV9; j_gene: TRBJ1-1; CDR3nt: TGTGCCAGCAGCGTAGAGGCAGATATCATGAACACTGAAGCTTTCTTT; CDR3aa: CASSVEADIMNTEAFF
d_gene: NA; abundance: NA; v_gene: TRBV4-1; j_gene: TRBJ1-1; CDR3nt: TGCGCCAGCAGCGCACAGGGTCCGAACACTGAAGCTTTCTTT; CDR3aa: CASSAQGPNTEAFF
d_gene: NA; abundance: NA; v_gene: TRBV28; j_gene: TRBJ2-7; CDR3nt: TGTGCCAGCAGTTCACGGGACTTCTACGAGCAGTACTTC; CDR3aa: CASSSRDFYEQYF
d_gene: TRBD1; abundance: NA; v_gene: TRBV5-1; j_gene: TRBJ2-5; CDR3nt: TGCGCCAGCAGACGGACAGGGGAAGAGACCCAGTACTTC; CDR3aa: CASRRTGEETQYF
d_gene: NA; abundance: NA; v_gene: TRBV6-6; j_gene: TRBJ1-1; CDR3nt: TGTGCCAGCAGTTACTCGAGACGGAAGAACACTGAAGCTTTCTTT; CDR3aa: CASSYSRRKNTEAFF
d_gene: TRBD2; abundance: once; v_gene: TRBV15; j_gene: TRBJ2-1; CDR3nt: TGTGCCACCAGCAGGGGAGCGGGAGGCCTAACTGAGCAGTTCTTC; CDR3aa: CATSRGAGGLTEQFF
d_gene: NA; abundance: NA; v_gene: TRBV6-6; j_gene: TRBJ1-2; CDR3nt: TGTGCCAGCAGAGACAGCTATGGCTACACCTTC; CDR3aa: CASRDSYGYTF
d_gene: TRBD1; abundance: once; v_gene: TRBV28; j_gene: TRBJ1-2; CDR3nt: TGTGCCAGCAGAATCCAGGGGGGTATTAACTATGGCTACACCTTC; CDR3aa: CASRIQGGINYGYTF
d_gene: NA; abundance: NA; v_gene: TRBV11-3; j_gene: TRBJ2-1; CDR3nt: TGTGCCAGCACCCTTGGGGGGGCGAAGAATGAGCAGTTCTTC; CDR3aa: CASTLGGAKNEQFF
d_gene: NA; abundance: NA; v_gene: TRBV7-3; j_gene: TRBJ2-7; CDR3nt: TGTGCCAGCAGCCCCATGGGGGTAGCCGAGCAGTACTTC; CDR3aa: CASSPMGVAEQYF
d_gene: NA; abundance: NA; v_gene: TRBV7-8; j_gene: TRBJ1-5; CDR3nt: TGTGCCAGCAGCTTAGGATGGGGACAGCCCCAGCATTTT; CDR3aa: CASSLGWGQPQHF
d_gene: NA; abundance: NA; v_gene: TRBV11-2; j_gene: TRBJ2-1; CDR3nt: TGTGCCAGCAGCTATACCATCCTAACCTATGAGCAGTTCTTC; CDR3aa: CASSYTILTYEQFF
d_gene: NA; abundance: NA; v_gene: TRBV7-9; j_gene: TRBJ2-1; CDR3nt: TGTGCCAGCGGGATGGGGGGCTACAATGAGCAGTTCTTC; CDR3aa: CASGMGGYNEQFF
d_gene: NA; abundance: NA; v_gene: TRBV27; j_gene: TRBJ1-5; CDR3nt: TGTGCCAGCAGTTTATCCCAGAATCAGCCCCAGCATTTT; CDR3aa: CASSLSQNQPQHF
d_gene: NA; abundance: NA; v_gene: TRBV12-5; j_gene: TRBJ2-7; CDR3nt: TGTGCTAGTGGTTTGGACGCCTCCTACGAGCAGTACTTC; CDR3aa: CASGLDASYEQYF
d_gene: NA; abundance: NA; v_gene: TRBV6-5; j_gene: TRBJ2-7; CDR3nt: TGTGCCAGCAGTTATTCCAGGGTGATGGTCGAGCAGTACTTC; CDR3aa: CASSYSRVMVEQYF
d_gene: NA; abundance: NA; v_gene: TRBV28; j_gene: TRBJ2-7; CDR3nt: TGTGCCAGCAGTTTTTTGCGAGCGTACGAGCAGTACTTC; CDR3aa: CASSFLRAYEQYF
d_gene: NA; abundance: NA; v_gene: TRBV13; j_gene: TRBJ2-1; CDR3nt: TGTGCCAGCAGCTTAAATGCCTACAATGAGCAGTTCTTC; CDR3aa: CASSLNAYNEQFF
d_gene: NA; abundance: once; v_gene: TRBV5-8; j_gene: TRBJ2-1; CDR3nt: TGTGCCAGCAGGGGAAGACAGTCCGATGAGCAGTTCTTC; CDR3aa: CASRGRQSDEQFF
d_gene: TRBD2; abundance: NA; v_gene: TRBV27; j_gene: TRBJ2-3; CDR3nt: TGTGCCAGCAGTGGACTAGCGGGAGGAAAAGCCTCTAGCACAGATACGCAGTATTTT; CDR3aa: CASSGLAGGKASSTDTQYF
d_gene: NA; abundance: NA; v_gene: TRBV6-1; j_gene: TRBJ2-3; CDR3nt: TGTGCCAGCAGTGAAGCGCGGTTTGGGGGGCAGTATTTT; CDR3aa: CASSEARFGGQYF
d_gene: TRBD2; abundance: NA; v_gene: TRBV18; j_gene: TRBJ2-3; CDR3nt: TGTGCCAGCTCACCAAGTAGGTGGTCTAGCGGGGGAGTGGATACGCAGTATTTT; CDR3aa: CASSPSRWSSGGVDTQYF
d_gene: TRBD2; abundance: NA; v_gene: TRBV7-2; j_gene: TRBJ2-3; CDR3nt: TGTGCCAGCAGCTGGCCGCCTAGCGGGAGGTTCCCAGATACGCAGTATTTT; CDR3aa: CASSWPPSGRFPDTQYF
d_gene: NA; abundance: NA; v_gene: TRBV7-2; j_gene: TRBJ2-2; CDR3nt: TGTGCCAGCAGCCCACCAGGTTTGGAGCTGTTTTTT; CDR3aa: CASSPPGLELFF
d_gene: NA; abundance: NA; v_gene: TRBV27; j_gene: TRBJ2-3; CDR3nt: TGTGCCAGCAGTTTTGGACTCAACTGGGCCACAGATACGCAGTATTTT; CDR3aa: CASSFGLNWATDTQYF
d_gene: NA; abundance: NA; v_gene: TRBV29-1; j_gene: TRBJ2-6; CDR3nt: TGCAGCGTCAGAGACACCCAAACGACAGCAGGCTCTGGGGCCAACGTCCTGACTTTC; CDR3aa: CSVRDTQTTAGSGANVLTF
d_gene: NA; abundance: NA; v_gene: TRBV6-1; j_gene: TRBJ2-7; CDR3nt: TGTGCCAGCAGTTTTCTCGAGCAGTACTTC; CDR3aa: CASSFLEQYF
d_gene: TRBD2; abundance: once; v_gene: TRBV27; j_gene: TRBJ2-1; CDR3nt: TGTGCCAGCAGTCCCGGGACTAGCGGGAGGAATGAGCAGTTCTTC; CDR3aa: CASSPGTSGRNEQFF
d_gene: NA; abundance: NA; v_gene: TRBV7-3; j_gene: TRBJ1-1; CDR3nt: TGTGCCAGCAGCCGCCGGGGGAGTGGGAACACTGAAGCTTTCTTT; CDR3aa: CASSRRGSGNTEAFF
d_gene: NA; abundance: NA; v_gene: TRBV27; j_gene: TRBJ1-1; CDR3nt: TGTGCCAGCAGTTGGGGAGGAGTCACTGAAGCTTTCTTT; CDR3aa: CASSWGGVTEAFF
d_gene: NA; abundance: NA; v_gene: TRBV12-5; j_gene: TRBJ2-1; CDR3nt: TGTGCTAGTGGTCTCCCAAACACGTTGGATGAGCAGTTCTTC; CDR3aa: CASGLPNTLDEQFF
d_gene: TRBD1; abundance: NA; v_gene: TRBV7-9; j_gene: TRBJ2-7; CDR3nt: TGTGCCAGCAGCCCCAGGACAGGTGATATCTACGAGCAGTACTTC; CDR3aa: CASSPRTGDIYEQYF
d_gene: TRBD2; abundance: NA; v_gene: TRBV7-9; j_gene: TRBJ2-2; CDR3nt: TGTGCCAGCAGCTTAGGCGGGAGCGGGGAGCTGTTTTTT; CDR3aa: CASSLGGSGELFF
d_gene: NA; abundance: NA; v_gene: TRBV6-6; j_gene: TRBJ2-5; CDR3nt: TGTGCCAGCAGTTACGTAAGCGAACAAGAGACCCAGTACTTC; CDR3aa: CASSYVSEQETQYF
d_gene: TRBD2; abundance: NA; v_gene: TRBV28; j_gene: TRBJ2-7; CDR3nt: TGTGCCAGCAGTATATCTAGCGGAGGGGACCGGAGTTACTTC; CDR3aa: CASSISSGGDRSYF
d_gene: TRBD2; abundance: NA; v_gene: TRBV4-1; j_gene: TRBJ2-1; CDR3nt: TGCGCCAGCAGCCAATTTGGCGGTCTAGCGGGAGTTCATGAGCAGTTCTTC; CDR3aa: CASSQFGGLAGVHEQFF
d_gene: NA; abundance: NA; v_gene: TRBV20-1; j_gene: TRBJ2-2; CDR3nt: TGCAGTGTCTTGAACACCGGGGAGCTGTTTTTT; CDR3aa: CSVLNTGELFF
d_gene: TRBD1; abundance: few; v_gene: TRBV9; j_gene: TRBJ2-7; CDR3nt: TGTGCCAGCAGCGCAACAGGGGGTCTCGTCGAGCAGTACTTC; CDR3aa: CASSATGGLVEQYF
d_gene: TRBD1; abundance: once; v_gene: TRBV7-8; j_gene: TRBJ2-1; CDR3nt: TGTGCCAGCAGCCACCGGGACAGCAATTACAATGAGCAGTTCTTC; CDR3aa: CASSHRDSNYNEQFF
d_gene: TRBD2; abundance: NA; v_gene: TRBV9; j_gene: TRBJ2-1; CDR3nt: TGTGCCAGCGGACCCGGGACTAGCGCTAATGAGCAGTTCTTC; CDR3aa: CASGPGTSANEQFF
d_gene: NA; abundance: NA; v_gene: TRBV6-4; j_gene: TRBJ2-6; CDR3nt: TGTGCCAGCAGTGATCGTGGGGCCGGCTCTGGGGCCAACGTCCTGACTTTC; CDR3aa: CASSDRGAGSGANVLTF
d_gene: NA; abundance: NA; v_gene: TRBV7-3; j_gene: TRBJ2-3; CDR3nt: TGTGCCAGCAGCCAACCCCCAACCTCGGGGTATTTT; CDR3aa: CASSQPPTSGYF
d_gene: NA; abundance: NA; v_gene: TRBV28; j_gene: TRBJ1-4; CDR3nt: TGTGCCAGCAGTTTAGGGCAGGGCTATGAAAAACTGTTTTTT; CDR3aa: CASSLGQGYEKLFF
d_gene: NA; abundance: NA; v_gene: TRBV15; j_gene: TRBJ1-1; CDR3nt: TGTGCCACCAGCAGAGACGCGATGAACACTGAAGCTTTCTTT; CDR3aa: CATSRDAMNTEAFF
d_gene: TRBD1; abundance: NA; v_gene: TRBV19; j_gene: TRBJ1-5; CDR3nt: TGTGCCAGTAGTATCGGAGACAGGGGAATCTACTATAGCAATCAGCCCCAGCATTTT; CDR3aa: CASSIGDRGIYYSNQPQHF